Shown below are 15 T cell receptor beta chains from a single sample sequenced in a study of chemoradiotherapy in HPV16-positive cancers. Here immunoSEQ multiplex PCR was the method, and the copy in TCRdb shows in-frame clones only, minus some. The sample lists tens of thousands of clones, 84% occurring once. The sequencing here drew on blood, taken from a patient who underwent chemoradiotherapy. The origin of the receptors is a human donor with HPV-associated anogenital cancer.

The V and J genes are TRBV19 and TRBJ1-2, with D possibly matching TRBD1 (6 bases). Trimming stripped 1 base from V and 6 bases from J, with 12 bases between. CDR3 length: 14 amino acids. Germline V lookup: CDR1 LNHDA, CDR2 SQIVND (reference sequence). Here the CDR3 reads CASSIAPNRDGYTF. The CDR3 nucleotides read TGTGCCAGTAGTATAGCCCCTAACAGGGATGGCTACACCTTC. The full variable domain, its missing parts supplied by reference TRBV19 and TRBJ1-2, is DGGITQSPKYLFRKEGQNVTLSCEQNLNHDAMYWYRQDPGQGLRLIYYSQIVNDFQKGDIAEGYSVSREKKESFPLTVTSAQKNPTAFYLCASSIAPNRDGYTFGSGTRLTVV.

This chain joins TRBV18 and TRBJ1-1; TRBD1 might be the D (5 bases). The CDR3 runs to 15 residues. CDR1 and CDR2 from the germline V gene are KGHSH and LQKENI. Trimming shortened V by 3 bases and J by 0 bases, and 11 bases separated the two germline ends. This CDR3 is CASSPYDSLNTEAFF. CDR3 DNA: TGTGCCAGCTCACCTTACGACAGTTTGAACACTGAAGCTTTCTTT.

The chain combines TRBV2 with TRBJ1-3, with D tentatively TRBD1 (6 bases). This CDR3 region has 16 residues. The germline V gene has CDR1 SNHLY and CDR2 FYNNEI. V was shortened by 4 bases and J by 3 bases, with 16 bases between the two germline ends. For the CDR3, the DNA is TGTGCCAGCAGTGTGGGGCAACAGGGAAATGGAAACACCATATATTTT. This codes for CASSVGQQGNGNTIYF.

V usage is TRBV5-1 and J usage is TRBJ2-3, with 8 bases aligning to TRBD1. Germline V gives CDR1 SGHRS, CDR2 YFSETQ. J was trimmed by 0 bases and V by 0 bases; bases with no gene match: 9. The CDR3 runs 18 residues. The CDR3 sequence is CASSLGGSTGVSTDTQYF. In DNA, the CDR3 is TGCGCCAGCAGCTTGGGGGGTTCGACAGGGGTTAGCACAGATACGCAGTATTTT.

The rearrangement links TRBV6-1 to TRBJ2-4; D may correspond to TRBD1 or TRBD2 (5 bases each). This CDR3 is 15 amino acids long. Trimming cost V 3 bases and J 5 bases, with 14 bases left between them. Germline V CDR1 and CDR2: MNHNS, SASEGT. In DNA form, the CDR3 reads TGTGCCAGCAGTGAGGGGCGCGGGCCGGAAAACATTCAGTACTTC. This translates into CASSEGRGPENIQYF.

This clone was seen only a few times. The chain carries TRBV5-1 and TRBJ1-2, with TRBD1 identical over 9 bases. The junction had 8 bases not matched to a gene; V was cut back by 7 bases and J by 7 bases. There are 13 residues in the CDR3. Germline values: CDR1 SGHRS, CDR2 YFSETQ. CDR3 bases: TGCGCCAGCGGGGAACAGGGGGCAAGTGGCTACACCTTC. This translates into CASGEQGASGYTF. The full variable domain, with the rest looked up from reference TRBV5-1 and TRBJ1-2, is KAGVTQTPRYLIKTRGQQVTLSCSPISGHRSVSWYQQTPGQGLQFLFEYFSETQRNKGNFPGRFSGRQFSNSRSEMNVSTLELGDSALYLCASGEQGASGYTFGSGTRLTVV.

The chain couples TRBV29-1 to TRBJ1-1; 7 bases line up with TRBD1. The CDR3 extends over 17 amino acids. From germline, CDR1 is SQVTM and CDR2 ANQGSEA. The J segment lost 2 bases and the V segment lost 6 bases, leaving 18 bases of the junction unmatched. The CDR3 loop is CSVRRDTGQTFNTEAFF. For the CDR3, the DNA is TGCAGCGTCCGGAGGGATACGGGACAGACTTTTAACACTGAAGCTTTCTTT.

The chain recombines TRBV7-9 with TRBJ2-3; the match to TRBD2 covers 8 bases. The germline CDR1 and CDR2 sequences are SEHNR and FQNEAQ (reference sequence). CDR3 size: 17 residues. V dropped 6 bases and J dropped 2; count of bases not matched to a gene: 13. Here the CDR3 reads CASSRRGGVTSTDTQYF. The CDR3 DNA reads as TGTGCCAGCAGTCGCCGGGGGGGGGTAACCTCCACAGATACGCAGTATTTT.

This rearrangement joins TRBV19 to TRBJ1-3; D is possibly TRBD1 (6 bases). Trimming removed 7 bases from V and 0 bases from J, with 13 bases in between. Germline loops: CDR1 LNHDA, CDR2 SQIVND (reference sequence). This CDR3 contains 15 residues. The CDR3 DNA follows: TGTGCCAGTATGGACAGACATAACTCTGGAAACACCATATATTTT. Amino acid sequence: CASMDRHNSGNTIYF.

DNA for the CDR3: TGTGCCAGTAGCCGAAGGTGGGACACTGAAGCTTTCTTT. This codes for CASSRRWDTEAFF. V usage is TRBV19 and J usage is TRBJ1-1; D ambiguous. The CDR3 length is 13 residues. Trimming removed 6 bases at V and 3 bases at J, with 11 bases between. Looked up from germline, CDR1 is LNHDA and CDR2 is SQIVND (reference sequence). Complete variable domain (other parts from reference TRBV19 and TRBJ1-1): DGGITQSPKYLFRKEGQNVTLSCEQNLNHDAMYWYRQDPGQGLRLIYYSQIVNDFQKGDIAEGYSVSREKKESFPLTVTSAQKNPTAFYLCASSRRWDTEAFFGQGTRLTVV.

The sample holds a few counts of this clone. The genes are TRBV11-2 and TRBJ2-3; D not certain. The CDR3 spans 16 residues. With 4 bases removed from V and 7 bases from J, the gap between germline ends came to 21 bases. CDR1 SGHAT and CDR2 FQNNGV come from the germline V gene. The CDR3 reads CASSSIKGYSVHTQYF. The CDR3 region has the DNA TGTGCCAGCAGCTCCATTAAGGGATACTCTGTACATACGCAGTATTTT.

The chain carries TRBV6-5 and TRBJ1-1; 7 bases agree with TRBD1. The CDR3 contains 15 residues. The trim removed 6 bases at V and 2 bases at J, leaving 9 bases unmatched. Germline values: CDR1 MNHEY, CDR2 SVGAGI. The CDR3 loop is CASSPQGVINTEAFF. The CDR3 bases are TGTGCCAGCAGCCCTCAGGGGGTAATTAACACTGAAGCTTTCTTT.

The gene calls are TRBV5-4 and TRBJ1-1; D not certain. The CDR3 spans 14 residues. Germline-derived CDR1 and CDR2 are SGHNT and YYREEE (reference sequence). V lost 4 bases and J lost 1, with 11 bases in between. CDR3 nucleotide sequence: TGTGCCAGCAGCCAACGCAGAGGGAACACTGAAGCTTTCTTT. Its protein is CASSQRRGNTEAFF.

The chain employs TRBV5-4 and TRBJ2-5; D gene ambiguous. The germline V gene encodes CDR1 SGHNT and CDR2 YYREEE (reference sequence). Trimming removed 2 bases from V and 1 base from J, with 9 bases in between. The CDR3 sequence is 14 residues long. The CDR3 region has the DNA TGTGCCAGCAGCTTTTCATCCGTCCAAGAGACCCAGTACTTC. Translation: CASSFSSVQETQYF.

The gene calls are TRBV5-1 and TRBJ2-1; 8 nucleotides align to TRBD1. CDR1 SGHRS and CDR2 YFSETQ come from the germline V gene. This CDR3 has 14 amino acids. J gave up 4 bases and V 6 bases, and 6 bases lay outside the gene matches. The CDR3 loop reads CASTPGQDYNEQFF. The CDR3 DNA reads TGCGCCAGCACCCCGGGACAGGATTACAATGAGCAGTTCTTC.